These 5 T cell receptor beta chains came from one sample sequenced in a study of T cell repertoires in cytomegalovirus infection. MiXCR, run by TCRdb on the reads, gives a single entry per CDR3 protein. The sample yields roughly 280,000 distinct CDR3 sequences, 9.1% seen once. The sequenced sample was PBMCs. Source of these receptors: a human donor in good health (CMV status not recorded). Some clones in this sample may be carry-over from other donors' samples.

This clonotype was recorded many times. The chain recombines TRBV20-1 with TRBJ1-1; D remains unclear. The V gene lost 0 bases and the J gene lost 5 bases, with 10 bases spanning the gap. The CDR3 is 13 residues long. CDR1 is DFQATT and CDR2 is SNEGSKA in the germline V gene (reference sequence). CDR3 residues: CSAREIRRTEAFF. The CDR3 DNA follows: TGCAGTGCTAGAGAAATACGGAGGACTGAAGCTTTCTTT.

The sample holds many counts of this clonotype. J is TRBJ2-3 and V is TRBV4-2; TRBD2 matches 7 bases. The CDR3 is 15 residues long. V lost 0 bases, J lost 6 bases, and 6 bases stayed unmatched. Germline CDR1 reads LGHNA; CDR2 reads YNFKEQ. The CDR3 protein is CASSQEGREEDTQYF. The DNA of the CDR3 is TGTGCCAGCAGCCAAGAGGGCCGGGAGGAGGATACGCAGTATTTT.

This clonotype was seen many times. The chain joins TRBV7-2 to TRBJ1-2; perhaps TRBD1 as D (5 bases). The CDR3 is made up of 15 amino acids. Deletions cut 5 bases from V and 8 bases from J, with 21 bases between. Germline-derived CDR1 and CDR2 are SGHTA and FQGNSA. This CDR3 is CASSPLPGGNAGYTF. CDR3 in DNA: TGTGCCAGCAGCCCCCTACCTGGGGGTAACGCGGGCTACACCTTC.

This clonotype was observed many times. The chain has TRBV7-2 and TRBJ2-5; possibly TRBD1 for D (6 bases). Between the trimmed V and J ends, which lost 5 bases and 4 bases, there was a span of 14 bases. Germline V gives CDR1 SGHTA, CDR2 FQGNSA. The CDR3 runs to 14 residues. CDR3 amino acids: CASSPYRVGETQYF. The CDR3 DNA is TGTGCCAGCAGCCCATACAGGGTTGGAGAGACCCAGTACTTC.

In its sample, this clonotype was seen many times. The chain links TRBV20-1 to TRBJ1-2, with D possibly matching TRBD1 (5 bases). Per germline, CDR1 DFQATT and CDR2 SNEGSKA (reference sequence). The V and J ends lost 3 bases and 0 bases respectively, with 17 bases between them. CDR3 length: 16 residues. The CDR3 bases are TGCAGTGCTAGGTCCCGGGCCGGGACTACTAACTATGGCTACACCTTC. It encodes CSARSRAGTTNYGYTF.